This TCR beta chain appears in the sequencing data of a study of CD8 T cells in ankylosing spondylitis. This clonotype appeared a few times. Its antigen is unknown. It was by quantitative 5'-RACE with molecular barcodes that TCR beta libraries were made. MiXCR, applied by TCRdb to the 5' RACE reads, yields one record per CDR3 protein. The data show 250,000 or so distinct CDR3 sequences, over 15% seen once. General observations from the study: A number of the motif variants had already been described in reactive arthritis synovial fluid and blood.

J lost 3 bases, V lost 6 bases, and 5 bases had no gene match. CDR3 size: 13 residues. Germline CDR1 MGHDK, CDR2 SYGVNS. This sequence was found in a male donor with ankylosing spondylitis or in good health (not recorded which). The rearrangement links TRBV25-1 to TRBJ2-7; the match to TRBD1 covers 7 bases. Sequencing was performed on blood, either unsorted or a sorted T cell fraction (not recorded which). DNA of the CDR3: TGTGCCAGCAGGGACAGGTTAAGCTACGAGCAGTACTTC. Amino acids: CASRDRLSYEQYF.